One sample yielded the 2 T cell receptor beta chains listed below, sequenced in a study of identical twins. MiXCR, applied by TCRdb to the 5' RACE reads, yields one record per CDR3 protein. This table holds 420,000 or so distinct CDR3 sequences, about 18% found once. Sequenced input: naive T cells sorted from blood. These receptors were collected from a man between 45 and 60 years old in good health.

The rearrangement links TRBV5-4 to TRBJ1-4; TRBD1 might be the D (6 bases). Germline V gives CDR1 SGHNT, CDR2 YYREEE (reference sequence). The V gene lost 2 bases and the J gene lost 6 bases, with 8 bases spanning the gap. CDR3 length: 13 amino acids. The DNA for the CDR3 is TGTGCCAGCAGCTTACAGGGCGATGAAAAACTGTTTTTT. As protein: CASSLQGDEKLFF.

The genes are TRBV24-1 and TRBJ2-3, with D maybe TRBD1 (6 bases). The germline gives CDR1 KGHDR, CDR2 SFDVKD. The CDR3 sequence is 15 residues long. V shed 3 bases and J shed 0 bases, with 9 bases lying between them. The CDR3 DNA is TGTGCCACCAGTGATGGCAGGGGTAGCACAGATACGCAGTATTTT. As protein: CATSDGRGSTDTQYF.